The following is a TCR beta chain sequence with its context. The antigen is not known. The J segment lost 0 bases and the V segment lost 5 bases, leaving 6 bases of the junction unmatched. Germline-derived CDR1 and CDR2 are SGHTA and FQGNSA. This CDR3 region has 17 residues. Sequencing was performed with immunoSEQ multiplex PCR; in TCRdb, only in-frame clones are kept and a portion is missing. This sample has fewer than 85,000 clones, with approximately 90% found just once. Blood specimens came from baseline, cycle 4 day 1, and cycle 7 day 1. This entry comes from a study of OX40 agonist ivuxolimab in advanced cancers. The study, taken as a whole, reports: The mean number of expanded clones was higher in CD8+ T cells than in CD4+.

The V gene is TRBV7-2, the J gene TRBJ2-3, with 12 bases identical to TRBD2. The receptor was isolated from an adult with an advanced solid tumor such as melanoma, head and neck, liver or kidney cancer. Here the sequenced sample was CD4+ or CD8+ T cells sorted from blood, taken in a trial of the OX40 agonist ivuxolimab. CDR3 sequence reads: CASSHRTSGISTDTQYF. The CDR3 coding sequence is TGTGCCAGCAGCCATAGGACTAGCGGGATTAGCACAGATACGCAGTATTTT.